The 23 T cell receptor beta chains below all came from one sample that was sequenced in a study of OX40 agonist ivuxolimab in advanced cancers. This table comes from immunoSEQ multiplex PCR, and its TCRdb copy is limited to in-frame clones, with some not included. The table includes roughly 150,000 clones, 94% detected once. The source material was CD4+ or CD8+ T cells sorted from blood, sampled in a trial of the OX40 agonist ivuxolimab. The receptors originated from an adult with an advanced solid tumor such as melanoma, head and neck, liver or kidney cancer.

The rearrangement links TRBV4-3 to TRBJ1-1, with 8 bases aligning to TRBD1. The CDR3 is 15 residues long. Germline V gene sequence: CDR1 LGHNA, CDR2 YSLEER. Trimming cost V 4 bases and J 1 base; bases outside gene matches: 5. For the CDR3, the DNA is TGCGCCAGCAGCCCGACTGACAGGGGGAACACTGAAGCTTTCTTT. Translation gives CASSPTDRGNTEAFF.

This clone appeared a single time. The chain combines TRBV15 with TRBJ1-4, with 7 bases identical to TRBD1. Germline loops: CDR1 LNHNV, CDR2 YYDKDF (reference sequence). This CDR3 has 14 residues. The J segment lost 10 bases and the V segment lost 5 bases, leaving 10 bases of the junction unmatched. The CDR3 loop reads CATSGDRVVAKLFF. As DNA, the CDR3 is TGTGCCACCAGCGGCGACAGGGTCGTCGCAAAACTGTTTTTT.

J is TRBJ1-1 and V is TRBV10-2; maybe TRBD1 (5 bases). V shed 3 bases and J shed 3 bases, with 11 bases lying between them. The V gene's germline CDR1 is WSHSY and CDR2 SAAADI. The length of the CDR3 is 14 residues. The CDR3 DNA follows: TGCGCCAGCAGTGATGACAGTAGGGACACTGAAGCTTTCTTT. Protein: CASSDDSRDTEAFF.

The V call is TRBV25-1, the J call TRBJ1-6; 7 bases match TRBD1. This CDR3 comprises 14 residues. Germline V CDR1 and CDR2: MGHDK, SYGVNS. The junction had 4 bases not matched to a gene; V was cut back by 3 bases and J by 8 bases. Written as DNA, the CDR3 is TGTGCCAGCAGTGAGGCAGGGGGTTATTCACCCCTCCACTTT. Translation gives CASSEAGGYSPLHF.

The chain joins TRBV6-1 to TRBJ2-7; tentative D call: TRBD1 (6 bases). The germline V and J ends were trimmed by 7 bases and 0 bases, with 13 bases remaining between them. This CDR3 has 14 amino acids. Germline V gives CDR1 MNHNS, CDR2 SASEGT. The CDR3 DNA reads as TGTGCCAGCAATCCAGGGGATAACTCCTACGAGCAGTACTTC. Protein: CASNPGDNSYEQYF.

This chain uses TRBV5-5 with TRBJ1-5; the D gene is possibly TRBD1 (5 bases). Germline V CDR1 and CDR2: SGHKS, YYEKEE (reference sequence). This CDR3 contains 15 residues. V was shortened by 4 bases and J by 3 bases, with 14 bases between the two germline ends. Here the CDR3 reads CASSAAGLNNQPQHF. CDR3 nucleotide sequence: TGTGCCAGCAGCGCCGCGGGACTAAACAATCAGCCCCAGCATTTT.

The CDR3 sequence is CAAARNNLPGNTIYF. CDR3 sequence (DNA): TGTGCCGCGGCGAGGAACAACCTACCTGGAAACACCATATATTTT. The J gene is TRBJ1-3, the V gene TRBV10-3; no definite D call. V was pared by 11 bases and J by 2 bases, with 19 bases between. The CDR3 runs to 15 residues. The germline V gene has CDR1 ENHRY and CDR2 SYGVKD.

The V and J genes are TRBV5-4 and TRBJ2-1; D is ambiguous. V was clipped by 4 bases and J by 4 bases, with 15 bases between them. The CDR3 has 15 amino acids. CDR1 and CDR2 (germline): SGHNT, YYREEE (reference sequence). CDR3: CASSPPGVRYNEQFF. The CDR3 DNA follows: TGTGCCAGCAGCCCCCCCGGAGTGCGGTACAATGAGCAGTTCTTC. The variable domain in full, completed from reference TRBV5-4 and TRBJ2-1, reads ETGVTQSPTHLIKTRGQQVTLRCSSQSGHNTVSWYQQALGQGPQFIFQYYREEENGRGNFPPRFSGLQFPNYSSELNVNALELDDSALYLCASSPPGVRYNEQFFGPGTRLTVL.

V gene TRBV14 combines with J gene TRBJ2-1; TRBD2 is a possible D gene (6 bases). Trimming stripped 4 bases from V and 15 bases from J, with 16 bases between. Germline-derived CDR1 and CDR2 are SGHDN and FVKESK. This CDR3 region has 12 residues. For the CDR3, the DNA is TGTGCCAGCAGCCTCAACGGGCGGGGTGCGTTCTTC. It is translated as CASSLNGRGAFF.

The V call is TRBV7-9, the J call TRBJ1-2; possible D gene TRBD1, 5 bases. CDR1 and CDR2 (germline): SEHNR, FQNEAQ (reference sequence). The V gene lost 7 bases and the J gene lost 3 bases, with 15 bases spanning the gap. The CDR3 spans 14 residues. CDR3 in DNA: TGTGCCAGCATGCGCGGGGCTGGGGACTATGGCTACACCTTC. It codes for CASMRGAGDYGYTF.

The CDR3 sequence: CASSLAQGADTQYF. The CDR3 DNA is TGTGCCAGCAGCTTGGCGCAGGGGGCAGATACGCAGTATTTT. The chain links TRBV5-6 to TRBJ2-3, with TRBD1 identical over 7 bases. The germline V gene encodes CDR1 SGHDT and CDR2 YYEEEE. The ends lost 0 bases at V and 4 bases at J; junction bases unmatched: 2. The CDR3 has 14 amino acids.

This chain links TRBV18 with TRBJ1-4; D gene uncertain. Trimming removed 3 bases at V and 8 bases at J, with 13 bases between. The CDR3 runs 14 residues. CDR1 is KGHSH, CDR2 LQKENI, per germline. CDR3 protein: CASSPRPRYEKLFF. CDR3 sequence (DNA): TGTGCCAGCTCACCGCGCCCCAGATACGAAAAACTGTTTTTT.

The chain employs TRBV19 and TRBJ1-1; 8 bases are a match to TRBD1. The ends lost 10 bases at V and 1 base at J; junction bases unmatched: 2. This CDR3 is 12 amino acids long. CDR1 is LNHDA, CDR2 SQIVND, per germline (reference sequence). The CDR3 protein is CATGTGNTEAFF. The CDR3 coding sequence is TGTGCCACAGGGACAGGGAACACTGAAGCTTTCTTT.

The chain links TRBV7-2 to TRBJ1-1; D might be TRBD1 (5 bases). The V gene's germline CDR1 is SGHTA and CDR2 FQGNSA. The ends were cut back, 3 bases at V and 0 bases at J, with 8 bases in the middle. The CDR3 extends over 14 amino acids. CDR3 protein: CASSFDRVNTEAFF. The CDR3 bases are TGTGCCAGCAGCTTCGACAGAGTGAACACTGAAGCTTTCTTT. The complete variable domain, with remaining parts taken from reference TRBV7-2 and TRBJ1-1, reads GAGVSQSPSNKVTEKGKDVELRCDPISGHTALYWYRQSLGQGLEFLIYFQGNSAPDKSGLPSDRFSAERTGGSVSTLTIQRTQQEDSAVYLCASSFDRVNTEAFFGQGTRLTVV.

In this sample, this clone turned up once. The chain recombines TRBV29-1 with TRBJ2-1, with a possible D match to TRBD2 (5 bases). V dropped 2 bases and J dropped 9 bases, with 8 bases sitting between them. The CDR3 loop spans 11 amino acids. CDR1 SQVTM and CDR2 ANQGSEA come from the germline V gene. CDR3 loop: CSVELASEQFF. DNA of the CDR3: TGCAGCGTTGAACTAGCAAGTGAGCAGTTCTTC.

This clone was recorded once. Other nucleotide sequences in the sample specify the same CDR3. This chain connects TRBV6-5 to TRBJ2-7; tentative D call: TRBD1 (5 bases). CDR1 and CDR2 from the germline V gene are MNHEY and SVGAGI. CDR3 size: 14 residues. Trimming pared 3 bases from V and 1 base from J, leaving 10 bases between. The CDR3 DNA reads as TGTGCCAGCAGTTATCGCGACAGATCCTACGAGCAGTACTTC. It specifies CASSYRDRSYEQYF.

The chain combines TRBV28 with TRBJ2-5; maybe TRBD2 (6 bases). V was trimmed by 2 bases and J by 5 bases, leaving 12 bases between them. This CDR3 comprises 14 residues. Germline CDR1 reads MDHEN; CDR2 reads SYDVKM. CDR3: CASSLAGSKETQYF. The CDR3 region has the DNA TGTGCCAGCAGTTTAGCGGGGTCGAAGGAGACCCAGTACTTC.

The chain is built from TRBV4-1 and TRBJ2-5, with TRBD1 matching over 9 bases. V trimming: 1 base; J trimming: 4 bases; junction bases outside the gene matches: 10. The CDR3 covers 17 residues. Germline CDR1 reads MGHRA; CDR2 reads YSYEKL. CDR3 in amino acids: CASSQVRVGTGSETQYF. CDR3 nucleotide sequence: TGCGCCAGCAGCCAAGTGAGGGTCGGGACAGGGTCAGAGACCCAGTACTTC.

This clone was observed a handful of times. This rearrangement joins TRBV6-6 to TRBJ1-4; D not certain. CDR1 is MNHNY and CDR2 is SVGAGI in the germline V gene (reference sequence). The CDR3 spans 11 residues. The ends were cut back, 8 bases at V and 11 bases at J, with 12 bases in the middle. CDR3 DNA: TGTGCCAGCGGACCGGAGTTGAAACTGTTTTTT. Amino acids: CASGPELKLFF.

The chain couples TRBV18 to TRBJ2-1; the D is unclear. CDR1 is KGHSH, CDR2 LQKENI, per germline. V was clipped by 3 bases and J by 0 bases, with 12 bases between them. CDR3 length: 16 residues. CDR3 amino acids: CASSPLRTASYNEQFF. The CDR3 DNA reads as TGTGCCAGCTCACCTCTTCGGACGGCCTCCTACAATGAGCAGTTCTTC. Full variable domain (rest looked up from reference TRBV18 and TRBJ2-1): NAGVMQNPRHLVRRRGQEARLRCSPMKGHSHVYWYRQLPEEGLKFMVYLQKENIIDESGMPKERFSAEFPKEGPSILRIQQVVRGDSAAYFCASSPLRTASYNEQFFGPGTRLTVL.

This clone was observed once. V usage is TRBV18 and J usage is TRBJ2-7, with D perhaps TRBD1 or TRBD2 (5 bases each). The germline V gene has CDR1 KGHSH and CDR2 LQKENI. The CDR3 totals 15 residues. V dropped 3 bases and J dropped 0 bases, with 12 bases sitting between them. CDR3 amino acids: CASSPKGSLSYEQYF. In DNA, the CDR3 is TGTGCCAGCTCACCCAAGGGGAGCCTCTCCTACGAGCAGTACTTC.

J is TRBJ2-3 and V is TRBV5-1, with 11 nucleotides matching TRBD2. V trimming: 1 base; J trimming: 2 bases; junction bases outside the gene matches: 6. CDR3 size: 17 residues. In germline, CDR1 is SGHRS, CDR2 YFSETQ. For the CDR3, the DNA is TGCGCCAGCAGCTTGTCTACTAGCGGGAGTGTCACAGATACGCAGTATTTT. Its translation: CASSLSTSGSVTDTQYF.

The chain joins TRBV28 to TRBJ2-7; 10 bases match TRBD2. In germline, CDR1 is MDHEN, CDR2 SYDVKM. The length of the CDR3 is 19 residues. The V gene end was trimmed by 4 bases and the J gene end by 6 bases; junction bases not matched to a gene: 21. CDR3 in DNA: TGTGCCAGCAGTTCCCTCGGGGGGCTAGCGGGAGCCAATCCCCCCGAGCAGTACTTC. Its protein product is CASSSLGGLAGANPPEQYF.